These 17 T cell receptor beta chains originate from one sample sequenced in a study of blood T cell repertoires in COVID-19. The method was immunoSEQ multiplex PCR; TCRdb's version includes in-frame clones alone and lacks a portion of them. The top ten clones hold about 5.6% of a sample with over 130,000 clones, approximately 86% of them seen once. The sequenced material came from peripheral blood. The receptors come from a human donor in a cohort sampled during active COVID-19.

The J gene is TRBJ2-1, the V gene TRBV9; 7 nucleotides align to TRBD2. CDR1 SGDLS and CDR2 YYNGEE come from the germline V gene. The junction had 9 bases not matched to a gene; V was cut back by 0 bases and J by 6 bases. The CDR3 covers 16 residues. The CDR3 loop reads CASSVEETSFINEQFF. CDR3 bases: TGTGCCAGCAGCGTAGAGGAGACTAGCTTTATCAATGAGCAGTTCTTC.

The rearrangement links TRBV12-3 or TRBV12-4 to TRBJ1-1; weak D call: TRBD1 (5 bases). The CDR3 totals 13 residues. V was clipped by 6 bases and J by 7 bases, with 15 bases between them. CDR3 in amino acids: CASSSTGGVEAFF. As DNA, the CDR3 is TGTGCCAGCAGCTCTACTGGGGGGGTTGAAGCTTTCTTT.

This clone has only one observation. For the CDR3, the DNA is TGTGCCAGCAGTTTACAGGGAGGGGCTGAAGCTTTCTTT. Translating gives CASSLQGGAEAFF. V and J are TRBV27 and TRBJ1-1; a possible D gene is TRBD1 (5 bases). V was cut by 2 bases and J by 6 bases, with 10 bases left in between. Per the germline V gene, CDR1 is MNHEY and CDR2 is SMNVEV (reference sequence). The CDR3 is 13 amino acids.

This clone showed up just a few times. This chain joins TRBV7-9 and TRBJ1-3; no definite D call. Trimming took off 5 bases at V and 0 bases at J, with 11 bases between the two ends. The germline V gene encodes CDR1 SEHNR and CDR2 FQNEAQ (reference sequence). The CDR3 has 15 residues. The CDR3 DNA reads TGTGCCAGCAGCCGGGCGGGCCACTCTGGAAACACCATATATTTT. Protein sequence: CASSRAGHSGNTIYF.

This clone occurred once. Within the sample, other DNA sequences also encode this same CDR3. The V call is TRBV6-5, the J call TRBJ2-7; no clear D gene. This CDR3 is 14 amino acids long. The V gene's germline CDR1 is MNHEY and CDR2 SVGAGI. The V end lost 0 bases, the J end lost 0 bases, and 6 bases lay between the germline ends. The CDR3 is CASSYSADSYEQYF. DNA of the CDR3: TGTGCCAGCAGTTACTCCGCGGACTCCTACGAGCAGTACTTC.

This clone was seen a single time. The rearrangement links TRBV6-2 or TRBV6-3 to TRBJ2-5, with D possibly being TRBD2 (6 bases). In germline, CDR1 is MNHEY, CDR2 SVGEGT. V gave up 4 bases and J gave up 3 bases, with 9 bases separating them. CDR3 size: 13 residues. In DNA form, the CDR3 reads TGTGCCAGCAGTTGGGACTTCAAAGAGACCCAGTACTTC. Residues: CASSWDFKETQYF.

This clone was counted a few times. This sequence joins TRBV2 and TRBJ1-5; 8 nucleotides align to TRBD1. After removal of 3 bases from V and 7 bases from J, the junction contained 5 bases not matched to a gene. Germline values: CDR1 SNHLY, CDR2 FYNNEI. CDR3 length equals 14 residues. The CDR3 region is CASSEEAGGQPQHF. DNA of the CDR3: TGTGCCAGCAGTGAGGAGGCAGGGGGCCAGCCCCAGCATTTT.

CDR3 region: CASSTKRDSYEQYF. The CDR3 DNA sequence: TGTGCCAGCAGTACTAAGCGGGATAGCTACGAGCAGTACTTC. The chain couples TRBV11-2 to TRBJ2-7; 7 bases match TRBD2. Germline V lookup: CDR1 SGHAT, CDR2 FQNNGV. The CDR3 runs to 14 residues. The V gene end was trimmed by 6 bases and the J gene end by 3 bases; junction bases not matched to a gene: 8.

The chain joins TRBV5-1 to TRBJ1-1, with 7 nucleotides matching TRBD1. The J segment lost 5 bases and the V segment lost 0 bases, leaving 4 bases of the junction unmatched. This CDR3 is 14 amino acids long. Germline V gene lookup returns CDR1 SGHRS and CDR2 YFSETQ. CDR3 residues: CASSLDRGKTEAFF. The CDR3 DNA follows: TGCGCCAGCAGCTTGGACAGGGGTAAAACTGAAGCTTTCTTT.

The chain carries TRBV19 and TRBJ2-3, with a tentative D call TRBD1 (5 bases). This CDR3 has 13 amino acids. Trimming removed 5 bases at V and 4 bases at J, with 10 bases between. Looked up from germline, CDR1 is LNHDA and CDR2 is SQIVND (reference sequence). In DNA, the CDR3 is TGTGCCAGTAGTTCCCAGGGTTCAGATACGCAGTATTTT. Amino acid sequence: CASSSQGSDTQYF.

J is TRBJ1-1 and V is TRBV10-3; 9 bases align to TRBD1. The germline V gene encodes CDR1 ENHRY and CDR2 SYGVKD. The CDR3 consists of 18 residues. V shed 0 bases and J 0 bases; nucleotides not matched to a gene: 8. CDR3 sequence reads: CAISESSDRGPMNTEAFF. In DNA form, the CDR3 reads TGTGCCATCAGTGAGTCTTCGGACAGGGGCCCCATGAACACTGAAGCTTTCTTT.

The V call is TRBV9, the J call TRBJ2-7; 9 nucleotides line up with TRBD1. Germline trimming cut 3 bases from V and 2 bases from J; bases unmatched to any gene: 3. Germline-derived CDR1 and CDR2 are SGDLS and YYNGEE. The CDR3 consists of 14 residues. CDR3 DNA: TGTGCCAGCAGCGCACGGACAGGGGCCTACGAGCAGTACTTC. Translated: CASSARTGAYEQYF.

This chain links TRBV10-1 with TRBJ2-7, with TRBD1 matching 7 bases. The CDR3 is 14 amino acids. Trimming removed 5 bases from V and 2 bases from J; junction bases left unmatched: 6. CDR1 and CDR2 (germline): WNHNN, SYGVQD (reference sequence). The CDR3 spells CASSLRDRPYEQYF. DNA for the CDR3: TGCGCCAGCAGTCTCCGGGACAGACCCTACGAGCAGTACTTC.

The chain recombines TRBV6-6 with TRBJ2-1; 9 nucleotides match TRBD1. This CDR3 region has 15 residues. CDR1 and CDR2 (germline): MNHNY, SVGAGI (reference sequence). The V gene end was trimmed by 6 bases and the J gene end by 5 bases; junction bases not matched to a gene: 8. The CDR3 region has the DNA TGTGCCAGCAGGGAACCGGGACAGGGCCACAATGAGCAGTTCTTC. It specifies CASREPGQGHNEQFF.

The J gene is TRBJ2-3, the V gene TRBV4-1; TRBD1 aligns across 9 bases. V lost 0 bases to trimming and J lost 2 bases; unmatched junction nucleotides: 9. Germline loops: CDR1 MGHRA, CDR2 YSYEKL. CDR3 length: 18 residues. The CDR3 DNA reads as TGCGCCAGCAGCCAAGATCCGGGTACAGGGGGCCCCACAGATACGCAGTATTTT. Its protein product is CASSQDPGTGGPTDTQYF.

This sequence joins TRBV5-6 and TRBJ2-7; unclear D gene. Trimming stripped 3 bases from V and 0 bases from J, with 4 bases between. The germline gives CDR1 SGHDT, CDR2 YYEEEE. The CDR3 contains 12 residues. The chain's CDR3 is CASSSSSYEQYF. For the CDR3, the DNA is TGTGCCAGCAGCTCTAGCTCCTACGAGCAGTACTTC.

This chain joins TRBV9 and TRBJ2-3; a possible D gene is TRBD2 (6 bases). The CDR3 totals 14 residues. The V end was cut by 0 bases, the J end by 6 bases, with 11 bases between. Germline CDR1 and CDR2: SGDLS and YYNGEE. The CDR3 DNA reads TGTGCCAGCAGCGTAGACGGGGCGGGGGATACGCAGTATTTT. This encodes CASSVDGAGDTQYF.